The present T cell receptor (beta chain) was sequenced within a study of blood T cells in healthy people across ages. This clonotype was detected ten times or more. V gave up 6 bases and J gave up 3 bases, with 15 bases separating them. The CDR3 covers 14 residues. Germline-derived CDR1 and CDR2 are SGHRS and YFSETQ. The second PCR ran about 6 to 12 cycles with a sample-barcoded 5' primer and J-beta primers. A 12-random-nucleotide template-switch adaptor tagged each cDNA molecule. TCRdb reprocessed the 5' RACE reads via MiXCR and lists one record per CDR3 protein. The sample lists about 650,000 distinct CDR3 sequences, about 32% occurring once.

This TCR derives from an elderly woman in good health. The sample comprised blood. V and J are TRBV5-1 and TRBJ1-1; TRBD1 might be the D (6 bases). The CDR3 DNA reads TGCGCCAGCAATTCACAGGGACGGGACACTGAAGCTTTCTTT. As protein: CASNSQGRDTEAFF. Full variable domain (rest looked up from reference TRBV5-1 and TRBJ1-1): KAGVTQTPRYLIKTRGQQVTLSCSPISGHRSVSWYQQTPGQGLQFLFEYFSETQRNKGNFPGRFSGRQFSNSRSEMNVSTLELGDSALYLCASNSQGRDTEAFFGQGTRLTVV.